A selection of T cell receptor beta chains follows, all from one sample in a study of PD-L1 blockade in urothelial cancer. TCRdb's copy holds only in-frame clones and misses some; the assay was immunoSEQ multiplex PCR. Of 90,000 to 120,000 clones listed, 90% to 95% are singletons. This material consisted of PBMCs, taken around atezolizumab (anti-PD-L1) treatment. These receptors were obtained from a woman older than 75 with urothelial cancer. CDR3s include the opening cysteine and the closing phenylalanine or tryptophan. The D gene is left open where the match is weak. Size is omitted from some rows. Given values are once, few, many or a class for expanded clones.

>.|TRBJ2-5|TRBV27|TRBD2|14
TGTGCCAGCAGTTCCTCAGCGGGAGCTGGGACCCAGTACTTC
CASSSSAGAGTQYF
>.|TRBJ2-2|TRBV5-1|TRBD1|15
TGCGCCAGCAGCCGGGACAGGATCAACACCGGGGAGCTGTTTTTT
CASSRDRINTGELFF
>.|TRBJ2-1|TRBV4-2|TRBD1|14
TGTGCCAGCAGCCACCCGGGACAGGACTATGAGCAGTTCTTC
CASSHPGQDYEQFF
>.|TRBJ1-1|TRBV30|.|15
TGTGCCTGGAGTGCCTCGCTCGCCGGGAACACTGAAGCTTTCTTT
CAWSASLAGNTEAFF
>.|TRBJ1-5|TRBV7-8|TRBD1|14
TGTGCCAGCAGCCCAGGACAGGGGGGAAAGCCCCAGCATTTT
CASSPGQGGKPQHF
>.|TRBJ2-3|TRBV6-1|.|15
TGTGCCAGCAGTGAAACCGCGGGACCCACAGATACGCAGTATTTT
CASSETAGPTDTQYF
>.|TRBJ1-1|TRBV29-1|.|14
TGCAGCGCCCGGGACATCCCCGGGAACACTGAAGCTTTCTTT
CSARDIPGNTEAFF
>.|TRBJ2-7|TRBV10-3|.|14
TGTGCCATCAGTGAGTCAGTCAGGGTAAGCGAGCAGTACTTC
CAISESVRVSEQYF
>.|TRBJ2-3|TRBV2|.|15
TGTGCCAGCAGTAAACTTGTGGGGGCCACAGATACGCAGTATTTT
CASSKLVGATDTQYF
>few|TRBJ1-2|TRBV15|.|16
TGTGCCACCAGCAGAGGAACAGGGCCTGGGAGCGGAGGCTACACCTTC
CATSRGTGPGSGGYTF
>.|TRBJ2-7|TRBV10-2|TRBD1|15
TGCGCCAGCAGCCTTACCGACAGGGGGACCTACGAGCAGTACTTC
CASSLTDRGTYEQYF
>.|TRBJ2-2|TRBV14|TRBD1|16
TGTGCCAGCAGCTCGGGACAGGCGTTGTTCACCGGGGAGCTGTTTTTT
CASSSGQALFTGELFF
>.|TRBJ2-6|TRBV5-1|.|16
TGCGCCAGCAGTTCGGAGAGCCTCTCTGGGGCCAACGTCCTGACTTTC
CASSSESLSGANVLTF
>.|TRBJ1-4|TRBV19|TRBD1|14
TGTGCCAGTACCGCCCAGGGGGCATGGGAAAAACTGTTTTTT
CASTAQGAWEKLFF
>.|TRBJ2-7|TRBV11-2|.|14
TGTGCCAGCAGCTTAGAAAGGACTGTATCTACGCAGTACTTC
CASSLERTVSTQYF
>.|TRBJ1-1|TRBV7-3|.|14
TGTGCCAGCAGCCCAGGGCTTCCGGACACTGAAGCTTTCTTT
CASSPGLPDTEAFF
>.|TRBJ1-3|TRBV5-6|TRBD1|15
TGTGCCAGCAGCTTGGGGGACAGGGATGGAAACACCATATATTTT
CASSLGDRDGNTIYF
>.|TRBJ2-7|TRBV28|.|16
TGTGCCAGCAGTTTGGTGGCTCCGCAGGGGTCCTACGAGCAGTACTTC
CASSLVAPQGSYEQYF
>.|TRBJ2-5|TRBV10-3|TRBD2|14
TGTGCCAGCGGGACTAGCGGGAACCAAGAGACCCAGTACTTC
CASGTSGNQETQYF
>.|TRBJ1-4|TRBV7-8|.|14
TGTGCCAGCAGCTTAGCAGGGAGGGATGAAAAACTGTTTTTT
CASSLAGRDEKLFF
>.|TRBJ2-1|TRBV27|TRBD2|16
TGTGCCAGCAGTGCTTCAGCGGGAGGGCCGGCGGGGCGGAAGTTCTTC
CASSASAGGPAGRKFF
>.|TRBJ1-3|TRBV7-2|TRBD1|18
TGTGCCAGCAGCTTAGAGAGGACAGGGGTTGGAGCGGGAAACACCATATATTTT
CASSLERTGVGAGNTIYF
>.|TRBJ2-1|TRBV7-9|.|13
TGTGCCAGCAGCTTAACAGCCTACAATGAGCAGTTCTTC
CASSLTAYNEQFF
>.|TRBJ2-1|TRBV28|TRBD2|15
TGTGCCAGCAGTTTAGTCCTAGCGGGGGCCAATGAGCAGTTCTTC
CASSLVLAGANEQFF
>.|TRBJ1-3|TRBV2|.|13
TGTGCCAGCATCGGGAACTCTGGAAACACCATATATTTT
CASIGNSGNTIYF
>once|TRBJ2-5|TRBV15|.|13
TGTGCCACCAGCATAGGAGGGGGCGATGCCCAGTACTTC
CATSIGGGDAQYF
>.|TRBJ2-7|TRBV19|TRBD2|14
TGTGCCAGCGGCCCGGGACTAGCGGGAAACGAGCAGTACTTC
CASGPGLAGNEQYF
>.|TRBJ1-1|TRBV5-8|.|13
TGTGCCAGCAGACTGACACGAAACACTGAAGCTTTCTTT
CASRLTRNTEAFF
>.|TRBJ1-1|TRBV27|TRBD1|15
TGTGCCAGCATGTCTTCAGGGGGCTGGGTCACTGAAGCTTTCTTT
CASMSSGGWVTEAFF
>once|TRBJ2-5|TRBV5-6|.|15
TGTGCCAGCAGCTTGGGACGGGGAAGGCAGGAGACCCAGTACTTC
CASSLGRGRQETQYF
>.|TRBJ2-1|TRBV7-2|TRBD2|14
TGTGCCAGCAGCTTAAGTGGGAGGGCCCCTGAGCAGTTCTTC
CASSLSGRAPEQFF
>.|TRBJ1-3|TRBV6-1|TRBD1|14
TGTGCCAGCAGTGACCCCGGACAGGGCAGTTCCATATATTTT
CASSDPGQGSSIYF
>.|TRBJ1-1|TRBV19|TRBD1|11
TGTGCCAGTAGTCTCTCGACAGGGCTTTTCTTT
CASSLSTGLFF
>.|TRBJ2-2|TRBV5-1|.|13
TGCGCCAGCAGCTTGGCGGTCACCGGGGAGCTGTTTTTT
CASSLAVTGELFF
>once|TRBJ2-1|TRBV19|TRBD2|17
TGTGCCAGTAGTATTCGACCTGTGACTAGCGGAAGGAATGAGCAGTTCTTC
CASSIRPVTSGRNEQFF
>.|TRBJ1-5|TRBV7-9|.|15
TGTGCCAGCAGCCTTGGACTGTCGACAAATCAGCCCCAGCATTTT
CASSLGLSTNQPQHF
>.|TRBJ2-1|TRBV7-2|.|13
TGTGCCAGCAGCTTAGGAAGGGGCACTGAGCAGTTCTTC
CASSLGRGTEQFF
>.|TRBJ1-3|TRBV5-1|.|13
TGCGCCAGCAGTTCGACTGGAGGAAACACCATATATTTT
CASSSTGGNTIYF
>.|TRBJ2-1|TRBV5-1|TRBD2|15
TGCGCCAGCAGTTTTCCGCGGGGGGCCTACAATGAGCAGTTCTTC
CASSFPRGAYNEQFF
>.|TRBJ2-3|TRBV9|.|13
TGTGCCAGCAGCGTAGAGGGGGTAGATACGCAGTATTTT
CASSVEGVDTQYF
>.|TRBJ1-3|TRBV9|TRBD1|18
TGTGCCAGCACCGGGACCGGGACAGGGCCAAGCTCTGGAAACACCATATATTTT
CASTGTGTGPSSGNTIYF
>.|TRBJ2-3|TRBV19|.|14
TGTGCCAGTAGACCTGGGGGGAGCACAGATACGCAGTATTTT
CASRPGGSTDTQYF
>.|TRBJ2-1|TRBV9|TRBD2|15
TGTGCCAGCAGCGTAGGAAGGGCGGGAGGGTATGAGCAGTTCTTC
CASSVGRAGGYEQFF
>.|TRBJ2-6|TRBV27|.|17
TGTGCCAGCAACCCGGGACTGAGGTGGGCTGGGGCCAACGTCCTGACTTTC
CASNPGLRWAGANVLTF
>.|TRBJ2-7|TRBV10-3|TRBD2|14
TGTGCCATCAGTGAGCTAGGCGGGAGCTACGAGCAGTACTTC
CAISELGGSYEQYF
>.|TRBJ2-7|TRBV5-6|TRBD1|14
TGTGCCAGCAGCCTCAGGGGGATGGATCACGAGCAGTACTTC
CASSLRGMDHEQYF
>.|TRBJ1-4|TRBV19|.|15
TGTGCCAGTTCCCGGACAGCCGCAACTAATGAAAAACTGTTTTTT
CASSRTAATNEKLFF
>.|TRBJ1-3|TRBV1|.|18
TGCACCAGCAGCCAAGAATCAGGAGGGTCCAGTTCTGGAAACACCATATATTTT
CTSSQESGGSSSGNTIYF